This T cell receptor (beta chain) was recovered during a study of blood T cell repertoires in COVID-19. Turning to the study itself: The United States, Italy and Spain supplied acute and convalescent COVID-19 samples. The cDNA or gDNA used as material had been derived from T cells, B-cell-depleted T cells, or PBMCs.

Produced via immunoSEQ multiplex PCR; TCRdb's table is partial and in-frame only. The table lists 300,000 or so clones, roughly 88% of them singletons. This CDR3 spans 14 amino acids. Germline V CDR1 and CDR2: SGHRS, YFSETQ. Trimming cost V 4 bases and J 9 bases; bases outside gene matches: 11. During active infection, Seattle patients enrolled and were then monitored through disease. The receptor's source is a woman younger than 45 with COVID-19, enrolled during active disease. The sample taken for sequencing was peripheral blood. The rearrangement joins TRBV5-1 to TRBJ1-2; 8 bases match TRBD1. The CDR3 sequence: CASSPGQGLISYTF. The CDR3 DNA is TGCGCCAGCAGCCCCGGACAGGGACTAATTAGCTACACCTTC.